These 13 T cell receptor beta chains share one sample of origin, sequenced in a study of tumor-infiltrating lymphocytes in primary liver carcinoma. Both blood RNA, taken from unsorted whole blood, and germline DNA were extracted. From 500 ng of total RNA, TCR beta-specific cDNA was reverse-transcribed using a constant-region primer. Three nested multiplex PCR rounds of slightly modified ARM-PCR generated TCR beta libraries. For 10 cycles apiece, the opening two PCR rounds ran with TRBV1-TRBV30 forward primers and a C-beta reverse primer. One entry per CDR3 protein results from TCRdb running MiXCR on the multiplex PCR reads. The sample records 330,000 or so distinct CDR3 sequences, around three fifths being singletons. The sequenced sample was peripheral blood. The source of these receptors is a man aged 35 to 55 with primary liver carcinoma and hepatitis B virus infection.

Comments on this clonotype: The junction departs from germline at one end; a sequencing error may be responsible. The chain links TRBV11-3 to TRBJ2-2, with D maybe TRBD2 (5 bases). In germline, CDR1 is SGHNT, CDR2 YENEEA. The CDR3 has 16 residues. The CDR3 DNA reads TGTGCCAGCAGCTCCAATAGCGAGAGTGTCACCTGGGAGCTGTTTTTT. It codes for CASSSNSESVTWELFF. Full variable domain (rest looked up from reference TRBV11-3 and TRBJ2-2): EAGVVQSPRYKIIEKKQPVAFWCNPISGHNTLYWYLQNLGQGPELLIRYENEEAVDDSQLPKDRFSAERLKGVDSTLKIQPAELGDSAVYLCASSSNSESVTWELFFGEGSRLTVL.

On this clonotype: The CDR3 ends on some other residue instead of the conserved phenylalanine or tryptophan, so this is likely a read error. The V call is TRBV7-9, the J call TRBJ2-7; a possible D gene is TRBD1 (7 bases). V lost 5 bases and J 1 base, leaving 18 bases between the germline ends. The CDR3 totals 16 residues. From germline, CDR1 is SEHNR and CDR2 FQNEAQ (reference sequence). Here the CDR3 reads CASSTSGGLGSYEQYL. For the CDR3, the DNA is TGTGCCAGCAGCACATCAGGGGGGTTGGGTTCCTACGAGCAGTACTTA.

Regarding this clonotype: Lacking the conserved final phenylalanine or tryptophan, this CDR3 likely reflects a read error. The rearrangement uses TRBV12-3 or TRBV12-4 and TRBJ2-3, with 11 bases matching TRBD2. With 6 bases clipped from V and 2 bases from J, the junction kept 4 bases outside the gene matches. This CDR3 has 15 amino acids. CDR3 DNA: TGTGCCAGCAGCCTGGGACTAGCGGCCACAGATACGCAGTATTGT. Translation gives CASSLGLAATDTQYC.

As concerns this clonotype: This clone may be a read error of a much larger clone one base away. The chain joins TRBV6-5 to TRBJ1-4; D perhaps matches TRBD1 (5 bases). The CDR3 has 13 residues. From germline, CDR1 is MNHEY and CDR2 SVGAGI. The V end lost 6 bases, the J end lost 11 bases, and 16 bases lay between the germline ends. The chain's CDR3 is CASSLGSRGKLFF. The CDR3 bases are TGTGCCAGCAGCCTAGGTTCGCGGGGGAAACTGTTTTTT.

The CDR3 nucleotides read TGCGCCAGCAGCCAGACAGAGGTTAACAGTATGCAGTTCTTC. Amino acid sequence: CASSQTEVNSMQFF. This chain links TRBV4-1 with TRBJ2-1; the D gene is possibly TRBD1 (5 bases). Trimming took off 3 bases at V and 12 bases at J, with 18 bases between the two ends. Germline V gene sequence: CDR1 MGHRA, CDR2 YSYEKL. CDR3 length: 14 amino acids.

This clonotype was counted at least ten times. V and J are TRBV6-2 or TRBV6-3 and TRBJ2-7, with a possible D match to TRBD2 (6 bases). V was shortened by 5 bases and J by 4 bases, with 18 bases between the two germline ends. CDR1 is MNHEY, CDR2 SVGEGT, per germline. The CDR3 is made up of 15 amino acids. CDR3 bases: TGTGCCAGCAGTATCCGGGTAGCGGTAGTTTACGAGCAGTACTTC. This gives the protein CASSIRVAVVYEQYF.

A note on this clonotype: This may arise from a read error, as a much more abundant clone is one base away. The V gene is TRBV10-2, the J gene TRBJ1-1, with D possibly TRBD1 on 5 matching bases. This CDR3 is built from 14 residues. Germline loops: CDR1 WSHSY, CDR2 SAAADI. CDR3 DNA: TGCGCCAGCAGTGAACCGGGGCTGAACAATGAAGCTTTCTTT. Residues: CASSEPGLNNEAFF.

Worth noting for this clonotype: This may be a read error, as it is one base from a much larger clone. The rearrangement links TRBV5-5 to TRBJ2-7, with TRBD1 identical over 12 bases. CDR1 SGHKS and CDR2 YYEKEE come from the germline V gene (reference sequence). Trimming cost V 2 bases and J 7 bases; bases outside gene matches: 4. The CDR3 has 14 amino acids. Here the CDR3 reads CASSFGTGGLEQYF. In nucleotides, the CDR3 is TGTGCCAGCAGCTTCGGGACAGGGGGCTTGGAGCAGTACTTC. The full variable domain, rest sourced from reference TRBV5-5 and TRBJ2-7, is DAGVTQSPTHLIKTRGQQVTLRCSPISGHKSVSWYQQVLGQGPQFIFQYYEKEERGRGNFPDRFSARQFPNYSSELNVNALLLGDSALYLCASSFGTGGLEQYFGPGTRLTVT.

Comment on this clonotype: The CDR3 end shows no conserved phenylalanine or tryptophan, and so a read error is likely. The rearrangement uses TRBV4-3 and TRBJ2-2, with D uncertain. The CDR3 has 14 amino acids. Between the trimmed V and J ends, which lost 3 bases and 4 bases, there was a span of 9 bases. Germline CDR1 and CDR2: LGHNA and YSLEER. CDR3 sequence reads: CASSQIGPTGELFL. The DNA for the CDR3 is TGCGCCAGCAGCCAGATCGGGCCCACCGGGGAGCTGTTTTTG.

About this clonotype itself: The CDR3 end shows no conserved phenylalanine or tryptophan, and so a read error is likely. The chain couples TRBV11-1 to TRBJ2-5; 11 nucleotides line up with TRBD1. The CDR3 consists of 15 residues. The V gene's germline CDR1 is SGHAT and CDR2 FQDESV (reference sequence). CDR3 bases: TGTGCCAACAGCTTGGGGGGGACAGGGGGAGAGACCCAGTACATC. Translation gives CANSLGGTGGETQYI.

V and J are TRBV6-2 or TRBV6-3 and TRBJ2-1; 14 bases agree with TRBD2. CDR1 MNHEY and CDR2 SVGEGT come from the germline V gene. J lost 10 bases, V lost 9 bases, and 20 bases had no gene match. The CDR3 is 18 amino acids. CDR3 region: CASSQRTSGRKPDYEQFF. The CDR3 DNA sequence: TGTGCCAGTAGCCAACGGACTAGCGGGAGGAAACCTGACTACGAGCAGTTCTTC.

As for this clonotype: A much larger clone lies a single base off, so this may be a read error. The CDR3 protein is CAISDRALYEQYF. CDR3 in DNA: TGTGCCATCAGTGACAGGGCCCTCTACGAGCAGTACTTC. The V gene is TRBV10-3, the J gene TRBJ2-7; D is perhaps TRBD1 (5 bases). V was pared by 3 bases and J by 3 bases, with 9 bases between. Germline-derived CDR1 and CDR2 are ENHRY and SYGVKD. The CDR3 sequence is 13 residues long.

Points on this clonotype: The junction does not match germline at one end; this may be a read error. As DNA, the CDR3 is TGCGCCAGCAGCTCTACAAGTTCCTACGAGCAGTACTTC. Its protein is CASSSTSSYEQYF. The chain recombines TRBV13 with TRBJ2-7; no reliable D call. This CDR3 is built from 13 residues. The germline gives CDR1 PRHDT, CDR2 FYEKMQ (reference sequence).